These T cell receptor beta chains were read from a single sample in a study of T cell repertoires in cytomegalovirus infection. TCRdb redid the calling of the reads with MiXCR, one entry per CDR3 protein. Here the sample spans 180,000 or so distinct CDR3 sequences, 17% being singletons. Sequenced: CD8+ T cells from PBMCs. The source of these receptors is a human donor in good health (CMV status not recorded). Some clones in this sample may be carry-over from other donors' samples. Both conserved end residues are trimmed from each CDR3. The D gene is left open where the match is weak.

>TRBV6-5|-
ASSYLVGGENEQF
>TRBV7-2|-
ASSPDGGPLLVETQY
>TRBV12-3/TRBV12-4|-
ASSRTFAEAF
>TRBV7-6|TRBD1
ASSLDELRDRLNTGELF
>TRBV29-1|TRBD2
SVIPLAEETQY
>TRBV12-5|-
ASGLVLPPNQPQH
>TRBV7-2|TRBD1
ASSSGTEGEKLF
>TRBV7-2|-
ASSLYRSGGTEAF
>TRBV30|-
AWSPISGETLNTEAF
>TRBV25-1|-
ASSDQDTQY
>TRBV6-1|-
ASTMMGGSNTEAF
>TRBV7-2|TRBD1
ASSQSAWARGEDTIY
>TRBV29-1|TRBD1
SVVGQGNTEAF
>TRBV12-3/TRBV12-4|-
ASSSSDRGIWTEAF
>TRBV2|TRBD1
ASSPGQGLFKEEAF
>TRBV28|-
ASSFYWAGKGSNQPQH
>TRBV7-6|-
ASSLEASRREKLF
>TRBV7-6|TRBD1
ASSSFIDRDNYGYT
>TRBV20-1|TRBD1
SARGTRTGVPNTEAF
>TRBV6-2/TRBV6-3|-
ASSYSTTVTDTQY
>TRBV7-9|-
ASSSNRDSSYNSPLH
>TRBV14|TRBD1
ASSPGQVGEETQY
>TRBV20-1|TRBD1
SARDIGQGTEAF
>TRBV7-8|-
ASSLAVTPGEPQH
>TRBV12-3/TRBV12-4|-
ASSWRPAEAF
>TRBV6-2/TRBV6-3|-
ASSIDTYEQY
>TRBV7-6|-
ASSSGPGWQPQH
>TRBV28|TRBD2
ASSGGEETQY